This entry lists 13 T cell receptor beta chains sequenced from one sample in a study of blood T cell repertoires in COVID-19. The assay was immunoSEQ multiplex PCR, and TCRdb's table has in-frame clones only and misses some. Among 190,000 or so clones listed, approximately 80% were seen once. Sequencing was performed on peripheral blood. Receptors were obtained from a man between 60 and 70 years old with COVID-19, enrolled during active disease.

The V and J genes are TRBV7-2 and TRBJ1-2; no clear D. Trimming shortened V by 3 bases and J by 0 bases, and 17 bases separated the two germline ends. Germline V gene sequence: CDR1 SGHTA, CDR2 FQGNSA. The CDR3 covers 17 residues. CDR3 in DNA: TGTGCCAGCAGCTTTCGCGTGCAGACGGGAGCTAACTATGGCTACACCTTC. It yields the protein CASSFRVQTGANYGYTF.

The rearrangement links TRBV2 to TRBJ1-1; D gene uncertain. The germline V and J ends were trimmed by 6 bases and 2 bases, with 10 bases remaining between them. CDR3 size: 13 residues. From germline, CDR1 is SNHLY and CDR2 FYNNEI. This CDR3 reads CASSHTRNTEAFF. The CDR3 region has the DNA TGTGCCAGCAGCCACACAAGAAACACTGAAGCTTTCTTT. The entire variable domain, with the rest obtained from reference TRBV2 and TRBJ1-1, is as follows: EPEVTQTPSHQVTQMGQEVILRCVPISNHLYFYWYRQILGQKVEFLVSFYNNEISEKSEIFDDQFSVERPDGSNFTLKIRSTKLEDSAMYFCASSHTRNTEAFFGQGTRLTVV.

The V call is TRBV10-2, the J call TRBJ2-2; 9 bases fit TRBD1. Germline-derived CDR1 and CDR2 are WSHSY and SAAADI. This CDR3 is 14 amino acids long. The J segment lost 6 bases and the V segment lost 6 bases, leaving 5 bases of the junction unmatched. The CDR3 DNA follows: TGCGCCAGCAGGGGGACAGGGATTCCCGGGGAGCTGTTTTTT. Amino acid sequence: CASRGTGIPGELFF.

Only one count was recorded for this clone. The chain uses TRBV5-6 and TRBJ1-5; no clear D gene. Germline V gene sequence: CDR1 SGHDT, CDR2 YYEEEE. Trimming removed 1 base at V and 4 bases at J, with 9 bases between. This CDR3 is built from 14 residues. CDR3 sequence (DNA): TGTGCCAGCAGCTTGTACGGGTCTAATCAGCCCCAGCATTTT. It specifies CASSLYGSNQPQHF. Supplemented by reference TRBV5-6 and TRBJ1-5, the full variable domain reads DAGVTQSPTHLIKTRGQQVTLRCSPKSGHDTVSWYQQALGQGPQFIFQYYEEEERQRGNFPDRFSGHQFPNYSSELNVNALLLGDSALYLCASSLYGSNQPQHFGDGTRLSIL.

In this sample, this clone turned up once. The V gene is TRBV7-9, the J gene TRBJ1-1; D remains ambiguous. Germline assignment: CDR1 SEHNR and CDR2 FQNEAQ (reference sequence). V dropped 5 bases and J dropped 10 bases, with 26 bases sitting between them. This CDR3 region has 16 residues. CDR3 residues: CASSPSGPGPTRGAFF. The CDR3 DNA reads as TGTGCCAGCAGCCCAAGCGGGCCAGGCCCCACCCGGGGAGCTTTCTTT.

Concerning this clone: Mismatch with germline at one junction end may stem from a read error. This chain connects TRBV9 to TRBJ1-1, with D possibly matching TRBD1 (6 bases). CDR3 length: 15 residues. In germline, CDR1 is SGDLS, CDR2 YYNGEE. The CDR3 here is CASSVGWGLKTEAFF. The CDR3 DNA follows: TGTGCCAGCAGCGTAGGTTGGGGGCTGAAAACTGAAGCTTTCTTT.

V and J are TRBV30 and TRBJ1-2; 9 positions agree with TRBD1. Germline CDR1 reads GTSNPN; CDR2 reads SVGIG (reference sequence). This CDR3 is built from 13 residues. Losses at the gene ends were 3 bases for V and 8 bases for J; bases not matched to a gene: 7. Here the CDR3 DNA reads TGTGCCTGGAGGGGGGACAGGGTGGGCGGCTACACCTTC. Translating gives CAWRGDRVGGYTF.

The chain recombines TRBV18 with TRBJ1-1; the D is unclear. In germline, CDR1 is KGHSH, CDR2 LQKENI. The CDR3 has 12 residues. Trimming cost V 6 bases and J 8 bases, with 13 bases left between them. CDR3 DNA: TGTGCCAGCTCCCCGATGAGCCGGGAAGCTTTCTTT. It yields the protein CASSPMSREAFF.

This sequence joins TRBV19 and TRBJ1-5, with D unresolved. This CDR3 is built from 12 residues. V was pared by 1 base and J by 16 bases, with 14 bases between. Germline V CDR1 and CDR2: LNHDA, SQIVND (reference sequence). The CDR3, as DNA: TGTGCCAGTAGTATAGCGCGGGCCCCTTTTCATTTT. It is translated as CASSIARAPFHF.

The V gene is TRBV5-4, the J gene TRBJ1-2, with 7 bases lining up with TRBD1. The CDR3 loop spans 15 amino acids. Germline V gene sequence: CDR1 SGHNT, CDR2 YYREEE (reference sequence). Losses at the gene ends were 4 bases for V and 4 bases for J; bases not matched to a gene: 10. The CDR3 region is CASSVGTEAAYGYTF. The CDR3 coding sequence is TGTGCCAGCAGCGTCGGGACAGAAGCCGCCTATGGCTACACCTTC.

J is TRBJ2-1 and V is TRBV3-1 (or the pseudogene TRBV3-2), with 7 bases fitting TRBD1. CDR3 length: 13 residues. Germline V gene lookup returns CDR1 LGHDT and CDR2 YNNKEL (reference sequence). V was clipped by 5 bases and J by 8 bases; unmatched bases: 6. In nucleotides, the CDR3 is TGTGCCAGCAGCTTCCAACAGGGGCATGAGCAGTTCTTC. Translated, it gives CASSFQQGHEQFF.

The J gene is TRBJ1-2, the V gene TRBV5-3, with D hard to call. TRBV5-3 is labeled an ORF, and its function is uncertain. CDR3 size: 14 residues. V was clipped by 0 bases and J by 8 bases, with 14 bases between them. CDR3 amino acids: CARSLEARVQGYTF. CDR3 bases: TGTGCCAGAAGCTTGGAAGCACGGGTCCAAGGCTACACCTTC.

The gene calls are TRBV5-1 and TRBJ2-3; weak D call: TRBD2 (10 bases). V was cut by 5 bases and J by 2 bases, with 24 bases left in between. Looked up from germline, CDR1 is SGHRS and CDR2 is YFSETQ. This CDR3 spans 18 amino acids. This CDR3 reads CASRLTSGTGPYTDTQYF. As DNA, the CDR3 is TGCGCCAGCAGGTTAACTAGCGGGACAGGGCCCTACACAGATACGCAGTATTTT.